This TCR beta chain stems from a study of identical twins. CDR1 and CDR2 (germline): DFQATT, SNEGSKA (reference sequence). CDR3 length equals 14 residues. V lost 3 bases, J lost 1 base, and 9 bases lay in between. Study-wide results and caveats: Insertions were fewer in abundant cord blood beta clonotypes, whereas memory repertoires showed none of this pattern. The authors drew conclusions from cross-sectional statistical analysis rather than following the same donors. Weaker excess twin sharing was observed in beta out-of-frame sequences.

TCRdb analysed the 5' RACE reads with MiXCR anew, one entry per CDR3 protein. The sample lists around 550,000 distinct CDR3 sequences; around 15% were seen once. A remark on this clonotype: No antigen is known for it.

These data were likewise used in another study, on yellow fever vaccine responses in identical twins.

This TCR came from a woman between 18 and 29 years old in good health. The sequenced sample was CD4+ T cells sorted from blood. The V and J genes are TRBV20-1 and TRBJ2-2; the D gene is possibly TRBD1 (6 bases). In DNA, the CDR3 is TGCAGTGCTAGTTGGGGACAGAACACCGGGGAGCTGTTTTTT. This gives the protein CSASWGQNTGELFF.